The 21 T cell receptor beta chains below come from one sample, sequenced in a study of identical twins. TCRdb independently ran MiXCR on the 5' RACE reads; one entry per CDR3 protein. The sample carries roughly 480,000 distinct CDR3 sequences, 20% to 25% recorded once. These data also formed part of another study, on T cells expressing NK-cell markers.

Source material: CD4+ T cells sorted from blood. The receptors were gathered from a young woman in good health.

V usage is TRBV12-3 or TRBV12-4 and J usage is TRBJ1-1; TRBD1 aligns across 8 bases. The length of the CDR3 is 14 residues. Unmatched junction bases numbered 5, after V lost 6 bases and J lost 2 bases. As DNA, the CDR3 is TGTGCCAGCAGGGCGGACAGGGTAAACACTGAAGCTTTCTTT. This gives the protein CASRADRVNTEAFF.

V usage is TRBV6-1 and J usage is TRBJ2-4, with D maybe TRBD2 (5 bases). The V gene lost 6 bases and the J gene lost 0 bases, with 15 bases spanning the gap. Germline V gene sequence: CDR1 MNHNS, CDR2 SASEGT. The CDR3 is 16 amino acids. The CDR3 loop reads CASSSGRRLAKNIQYF. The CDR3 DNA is TGTGCCAGCAGCTCGGGAAGGAGATTAGCCAAAAACATTCAGTACTTC.

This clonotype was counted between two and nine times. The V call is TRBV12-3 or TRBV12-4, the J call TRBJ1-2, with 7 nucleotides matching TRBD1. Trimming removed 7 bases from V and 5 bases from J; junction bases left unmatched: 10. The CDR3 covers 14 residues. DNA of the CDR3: TGTGCCAGCACGCCAGGGGGGCGTTATTATGGCTACACCTTC. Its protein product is CASTPGGRYYGYTF.

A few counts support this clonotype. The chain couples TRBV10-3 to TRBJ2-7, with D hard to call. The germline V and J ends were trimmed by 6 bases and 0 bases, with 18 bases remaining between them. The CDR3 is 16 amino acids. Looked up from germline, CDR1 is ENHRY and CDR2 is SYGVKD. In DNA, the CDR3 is TGTGCCATCAGGCGAAGTACACTAATTAGCTCCTACGAGCAGTACTTC. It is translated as CAIRRSTLISSYEQYF.

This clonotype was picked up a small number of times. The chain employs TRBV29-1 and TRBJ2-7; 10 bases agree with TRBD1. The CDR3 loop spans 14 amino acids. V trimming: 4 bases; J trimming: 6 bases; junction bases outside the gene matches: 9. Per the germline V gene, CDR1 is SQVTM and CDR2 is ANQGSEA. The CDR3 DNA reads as TGCAGCGTTGGGCCGGGACAGGGGAGATCCGAGCAGTACTTC. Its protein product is CSVGPGQGRSEQYF.

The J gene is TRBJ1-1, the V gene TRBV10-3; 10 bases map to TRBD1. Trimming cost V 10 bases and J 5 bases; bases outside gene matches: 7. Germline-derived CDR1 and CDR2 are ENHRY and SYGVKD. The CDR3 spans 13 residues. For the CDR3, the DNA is TGTGCCACCACCGGGACAGGGGAGACTGAAGCTTTCTTT. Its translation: CATTGTGETEAFF.

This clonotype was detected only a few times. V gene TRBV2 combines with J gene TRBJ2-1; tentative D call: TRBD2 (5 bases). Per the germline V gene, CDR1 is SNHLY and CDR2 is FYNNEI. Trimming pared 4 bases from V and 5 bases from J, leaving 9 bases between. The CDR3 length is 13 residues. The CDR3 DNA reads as TGTGCCAGCAGTGCGGGGTCCAACAATGAGCAGTTCTTC. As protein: CASSAGSNNEQFF.

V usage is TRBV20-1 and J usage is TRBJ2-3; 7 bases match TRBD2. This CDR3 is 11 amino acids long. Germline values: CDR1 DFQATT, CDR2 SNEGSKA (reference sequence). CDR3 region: CRASTGGTQYF. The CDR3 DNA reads TGCAGGGCTTCCACCGGGGGGACGCAGTATTTT.

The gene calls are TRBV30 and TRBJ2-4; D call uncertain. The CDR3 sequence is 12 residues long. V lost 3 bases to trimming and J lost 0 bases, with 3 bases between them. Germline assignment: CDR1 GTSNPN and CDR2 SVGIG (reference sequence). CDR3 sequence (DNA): TGTGCCTGGAGCCTAGCCAAAAACATTCAGTACTTC. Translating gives CAWSLAKNIQYF.

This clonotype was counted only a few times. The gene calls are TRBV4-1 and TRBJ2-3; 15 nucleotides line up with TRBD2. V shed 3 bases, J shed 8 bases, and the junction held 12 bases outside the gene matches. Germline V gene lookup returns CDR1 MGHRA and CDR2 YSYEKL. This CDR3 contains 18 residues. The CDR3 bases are TGCGCCAGCAGCCAGCCCCTCCGGACTAGCGGGGGGGCCGGTACGCAGTATTTT. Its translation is CASSQPLRTSGGAGTQYF.

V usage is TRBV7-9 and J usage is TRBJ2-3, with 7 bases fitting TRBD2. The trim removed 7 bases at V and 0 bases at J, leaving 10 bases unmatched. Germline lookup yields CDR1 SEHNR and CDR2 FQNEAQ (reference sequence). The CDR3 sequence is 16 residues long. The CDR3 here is CASTQLAGSSTDTQYF. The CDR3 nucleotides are TGTGCCAGCACCCAATTAGCGGGCTCTAGCACAGATACGCAGTATTTT.

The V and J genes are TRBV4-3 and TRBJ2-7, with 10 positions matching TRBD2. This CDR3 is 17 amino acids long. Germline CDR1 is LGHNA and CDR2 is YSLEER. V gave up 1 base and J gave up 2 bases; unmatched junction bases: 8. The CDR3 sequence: CASSQGARTSGPYEQYF. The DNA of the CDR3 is TGCGCCAGCAGCCAAGGGGCCCGGACTAGCGGACCCTACGAGCAGTACTTC.

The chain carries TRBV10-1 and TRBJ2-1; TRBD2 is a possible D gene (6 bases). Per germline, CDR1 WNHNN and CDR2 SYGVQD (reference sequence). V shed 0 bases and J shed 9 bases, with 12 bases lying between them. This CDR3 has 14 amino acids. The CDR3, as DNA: TGCGCCAGCAGTGAGTCTGGGACTTGGGGTGAGCAGTTCTTC. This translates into CASSESGTWGEQFF.

The CDR3 sequence is CASSQESRTYGYTF. CDR3 sequence (DNA): TGCGCCAGCAGCCAAGAGAGTCGGACCTATGGCTACACCTTC. V is TRBV4-3 and J is TRBJ1-2; D is undetermined. CDR3 length: 14 residues. Germline V gene lookup returns CDR1 LGHNA and CDR2 YSLEER. The germline V and J ends were trimmed by 0 bases and 4 bases, with 9 bases remaining between them.

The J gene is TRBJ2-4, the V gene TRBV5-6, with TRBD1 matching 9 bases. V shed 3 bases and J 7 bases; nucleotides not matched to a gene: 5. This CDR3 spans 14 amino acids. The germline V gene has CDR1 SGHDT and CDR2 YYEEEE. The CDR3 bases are TGTGCCAGCAGCTCTTACGGACAGGGGAACATTCAGTACTTC. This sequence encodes CASSSYGQGNIQYF.

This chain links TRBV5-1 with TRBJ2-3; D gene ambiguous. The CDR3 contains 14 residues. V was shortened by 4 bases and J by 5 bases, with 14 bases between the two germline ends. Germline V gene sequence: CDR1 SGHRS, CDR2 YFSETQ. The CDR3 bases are TGCGCCAGCAGCAGCCAAGGATCCCAAGATACGCAGTATTTT. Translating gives CASSSQGSQDTQYF. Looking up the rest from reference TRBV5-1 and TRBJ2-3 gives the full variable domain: KAGVTQTPRYLIKTRGQQVTLSCSPISGHRSVSWYQQTPGQGLQFLFEYFSETQRNKGNFPGRFSGRQFSNSRSEMNVSTLELGDSALYLCASSSQGSQDTQYFGPGTRLTVL.

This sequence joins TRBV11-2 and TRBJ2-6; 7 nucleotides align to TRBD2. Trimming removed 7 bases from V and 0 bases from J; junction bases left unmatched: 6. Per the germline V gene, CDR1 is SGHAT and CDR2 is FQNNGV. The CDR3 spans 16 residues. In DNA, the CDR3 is TGTGCCAGCACTCCCGTAGCGGGCTCTGGGGCCAACGTCCTGACTTTC. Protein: CASTPVAGSGANVLTF.

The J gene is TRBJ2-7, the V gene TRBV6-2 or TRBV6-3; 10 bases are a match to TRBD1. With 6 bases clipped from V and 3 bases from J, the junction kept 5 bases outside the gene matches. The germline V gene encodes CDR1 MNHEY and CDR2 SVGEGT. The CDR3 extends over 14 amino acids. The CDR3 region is CASSWDRGLYEQYF. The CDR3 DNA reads TGTGCCAGCAGCTGGGACAGGGGCCTCTACGAGCAGTACTTC.

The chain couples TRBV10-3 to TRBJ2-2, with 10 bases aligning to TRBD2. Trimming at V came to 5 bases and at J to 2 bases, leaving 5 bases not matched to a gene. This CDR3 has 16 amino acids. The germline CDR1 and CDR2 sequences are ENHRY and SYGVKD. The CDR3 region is CAISQAGGANTGELFF. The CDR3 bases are TGTGCCATCAGTCAAGCGGGGGGGGCAAACACCGGGGAGCTGTTTTTT.

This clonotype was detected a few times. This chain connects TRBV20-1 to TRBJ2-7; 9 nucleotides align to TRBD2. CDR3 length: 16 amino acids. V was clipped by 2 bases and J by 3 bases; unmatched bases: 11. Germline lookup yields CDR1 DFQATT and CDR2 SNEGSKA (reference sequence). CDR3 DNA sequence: TGCAGTGCTAGAATTAGCGGGAGTGGTCCGGGCTACGAGCAGTACTTC. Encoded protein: CSARISGSGPGYEQYF.

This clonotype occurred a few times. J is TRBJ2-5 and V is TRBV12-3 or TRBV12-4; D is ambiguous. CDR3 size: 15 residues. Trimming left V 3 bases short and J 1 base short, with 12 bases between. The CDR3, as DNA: TGTGCCAGCAGTTTTGGGCAGTCGGGCCAAGAGACCCAGTACTTC. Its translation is CASSFGQSGQETQYF.